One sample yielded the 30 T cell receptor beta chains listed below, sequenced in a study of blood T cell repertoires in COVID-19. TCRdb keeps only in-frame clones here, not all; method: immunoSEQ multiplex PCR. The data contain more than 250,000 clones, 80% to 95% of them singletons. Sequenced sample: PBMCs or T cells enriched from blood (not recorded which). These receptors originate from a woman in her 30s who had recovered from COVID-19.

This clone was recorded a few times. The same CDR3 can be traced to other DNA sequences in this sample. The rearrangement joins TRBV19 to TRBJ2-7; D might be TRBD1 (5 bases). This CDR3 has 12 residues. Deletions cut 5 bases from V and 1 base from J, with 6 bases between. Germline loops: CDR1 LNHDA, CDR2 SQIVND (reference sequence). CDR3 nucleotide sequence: TGTGCCAGTAGTTCAGGGTCCTACGAGCAGTACTTC. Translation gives CASSSGSYEQYF. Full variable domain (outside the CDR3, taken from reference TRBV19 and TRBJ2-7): DGGITQSPKYLFRKEGQNVTLSCEQNLNHDAMYWYRQDPGQGLRLIYYSQIVNDFQKGDIAEGYSVSREKKESFPLTVTSAQKNPTAFYLCASSSGSYEQYFGPGTRLTVT.

The CDR3 is CASSYSGTGQVGGELFF. In nucleotides, the CDR3 is TGTGCCAGCAGTTATTCCGGGACAGGACAAGTAGGCGGGGAGCTGTTTTTT. The rearrangement links TRBV6-2 or TRBV6-3 to TRBJ2-2, with TRBD1 matching over 8 bases. This CDR3 is 17 amino acids long. Trimming cost V 3 bases and J 7 bases; bases outside gene matches: 13. The V gene's germline CDR1 is MNHEY and CDR2 SVGEGT.

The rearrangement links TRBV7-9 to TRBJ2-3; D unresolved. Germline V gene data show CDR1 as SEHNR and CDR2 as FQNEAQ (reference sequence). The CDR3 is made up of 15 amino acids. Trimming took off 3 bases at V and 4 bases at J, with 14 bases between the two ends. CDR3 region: CASSFPEPAADTQYF. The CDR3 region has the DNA TGTGCCAGCAGCTTCCCGGAACCTGCGGCAGATACGCAGTATTTT.

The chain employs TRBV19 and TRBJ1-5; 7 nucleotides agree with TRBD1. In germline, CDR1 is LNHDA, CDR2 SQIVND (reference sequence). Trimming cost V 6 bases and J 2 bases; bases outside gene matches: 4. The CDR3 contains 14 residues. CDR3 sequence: CASSRQGGNQPQHF. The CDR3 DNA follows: TGTGCCAGTAGCAGACAGGGAGGCAATCAGCCCCAGCATTTT.

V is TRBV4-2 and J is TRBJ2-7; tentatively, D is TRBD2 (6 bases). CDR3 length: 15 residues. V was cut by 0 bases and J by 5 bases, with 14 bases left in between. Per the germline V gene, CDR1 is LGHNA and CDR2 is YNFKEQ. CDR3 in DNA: TGTGCCAGCAGCCAAGAGGTGGGGGGAGACCACGAGCAGTACTTC. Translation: CASSQEVGGDHEQYF.

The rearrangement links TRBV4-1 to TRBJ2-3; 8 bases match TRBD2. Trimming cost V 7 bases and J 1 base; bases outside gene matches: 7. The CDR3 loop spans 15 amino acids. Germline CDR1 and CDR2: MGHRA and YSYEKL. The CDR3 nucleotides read TGCGCCAGCAAACGAGTAGCGGGGCGCACAGATACGCAGTATTTT. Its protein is CASKRVAGRTDTQYF.

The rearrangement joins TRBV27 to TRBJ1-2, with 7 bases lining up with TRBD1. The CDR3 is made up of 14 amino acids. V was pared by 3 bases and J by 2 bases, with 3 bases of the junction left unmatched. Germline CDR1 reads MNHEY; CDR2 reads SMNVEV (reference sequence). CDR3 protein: CASSFKGGNYGYTF. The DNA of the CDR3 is TGTGCCAGCAGTTTCAAAGGGGGCAACTATGGCTACACCTTC.

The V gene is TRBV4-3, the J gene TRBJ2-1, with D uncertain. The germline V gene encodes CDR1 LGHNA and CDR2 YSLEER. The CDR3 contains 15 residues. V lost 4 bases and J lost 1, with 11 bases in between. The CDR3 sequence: CASSPTSSSYNEQFF. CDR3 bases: TGCGCCAGCAGCCCTACGAGTTCATCCTACAATGAGCAGTTCTTC.

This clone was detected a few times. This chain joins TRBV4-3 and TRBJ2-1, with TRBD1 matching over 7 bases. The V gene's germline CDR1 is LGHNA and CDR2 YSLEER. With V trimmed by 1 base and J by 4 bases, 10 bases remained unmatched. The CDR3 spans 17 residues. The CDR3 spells CASSQGVRDSLYNEQFF. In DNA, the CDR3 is TGCGCCAGCAGCCAAGGGGTCCGGGACAGCCTATACAATGAGCAGTTCTTC.

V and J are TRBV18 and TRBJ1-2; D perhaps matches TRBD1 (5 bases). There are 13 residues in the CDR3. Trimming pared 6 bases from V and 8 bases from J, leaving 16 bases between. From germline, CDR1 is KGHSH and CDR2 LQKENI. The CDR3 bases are TGTGCCAGCTCCCTTTTTCTGTCAGGGGGCTACACCTTC. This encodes CASSLFLSGGYTF.

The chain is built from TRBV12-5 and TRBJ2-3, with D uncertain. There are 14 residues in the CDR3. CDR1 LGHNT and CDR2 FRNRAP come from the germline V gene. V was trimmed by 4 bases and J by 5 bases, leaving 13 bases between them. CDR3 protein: CASGYRSLLDTQYF. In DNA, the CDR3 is TGTGCTAGTGGTTATCGGTCTTTATTAGATACGCAGTATTTT.

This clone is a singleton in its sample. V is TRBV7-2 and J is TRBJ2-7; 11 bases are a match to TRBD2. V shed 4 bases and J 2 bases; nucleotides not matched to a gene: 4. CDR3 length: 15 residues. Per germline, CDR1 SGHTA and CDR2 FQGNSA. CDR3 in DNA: TGTGCCAGCAGCTGGGATAGCGGGGGGGCCTACGAGCAGTACTTC. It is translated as CASSWDSGGAYEQYF.

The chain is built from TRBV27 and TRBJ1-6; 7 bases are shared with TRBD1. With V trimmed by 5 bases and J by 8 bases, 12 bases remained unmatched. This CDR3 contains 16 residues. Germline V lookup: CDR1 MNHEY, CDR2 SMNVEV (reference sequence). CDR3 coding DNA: TGTGCCAGCAGTGAACTAAAAAGACAGGGTTATTCACCCCTCCACTTT. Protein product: CASSELKRQGYSPLHF.

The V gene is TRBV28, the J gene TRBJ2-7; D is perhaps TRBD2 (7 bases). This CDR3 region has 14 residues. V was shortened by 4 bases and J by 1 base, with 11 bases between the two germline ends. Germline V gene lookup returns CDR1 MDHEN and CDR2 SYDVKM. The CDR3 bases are TGTGCCAGCAGTTCTGGGGGGGCATCCTACGAGCAGTACTTC. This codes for CASSSGGASYEQYF.

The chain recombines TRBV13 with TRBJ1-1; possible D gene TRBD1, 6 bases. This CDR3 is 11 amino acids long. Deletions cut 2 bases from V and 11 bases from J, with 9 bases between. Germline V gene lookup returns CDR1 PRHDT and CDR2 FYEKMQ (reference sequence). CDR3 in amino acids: CASSLRGMAFF. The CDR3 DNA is TGTGCCAGCAGCTTAAGGGGGATGGCTTTCTTT. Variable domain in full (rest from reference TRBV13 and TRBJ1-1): AAGVIQSPRHLIKEKRETATLKCYPIPRHDTVYWYQQGPGQDPQFLISFYEKMQSDKGSIPDRFSAQQFSDYHSELNMSSLELGDSALYFCASSLRGMAFFGQGTRLTVV.

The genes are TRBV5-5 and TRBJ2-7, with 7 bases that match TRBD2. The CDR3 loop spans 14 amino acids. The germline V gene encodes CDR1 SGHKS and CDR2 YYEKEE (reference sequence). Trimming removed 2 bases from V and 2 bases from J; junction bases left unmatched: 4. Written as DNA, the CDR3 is TGTGCCAGCAGCTTCCCCGCGGGAGCCTACGAGCAGTACTTC. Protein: CASSFPAGAYEQYF. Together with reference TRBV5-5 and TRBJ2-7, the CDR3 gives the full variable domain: DAGVTQSPTHLIKTRGQQVTLRCSPISGHKSVSWYQQVLGQGPQFIFQYYEKEERGRGNFPDRFSARQFPNYSSELNVNALLLGDSALYLCASSFPAGAYEQYFGPGTRLTVT.

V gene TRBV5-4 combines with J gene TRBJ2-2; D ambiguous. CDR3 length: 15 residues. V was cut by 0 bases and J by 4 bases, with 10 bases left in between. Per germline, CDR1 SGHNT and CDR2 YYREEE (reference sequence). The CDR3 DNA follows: TGTGCCAGCAGCTTGGGGCCCCCGGGCACCGGGGAGCTGTTTTTT. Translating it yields CASSLGPPGTGELFF.

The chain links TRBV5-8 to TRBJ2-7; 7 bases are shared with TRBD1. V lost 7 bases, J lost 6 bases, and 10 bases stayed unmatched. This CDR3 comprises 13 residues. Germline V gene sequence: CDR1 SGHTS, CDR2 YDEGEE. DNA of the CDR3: TGTGCCAGCCCGGGACAGAACCACCGCGAGCAGTACTTC. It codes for CASPGQNHREQYF.

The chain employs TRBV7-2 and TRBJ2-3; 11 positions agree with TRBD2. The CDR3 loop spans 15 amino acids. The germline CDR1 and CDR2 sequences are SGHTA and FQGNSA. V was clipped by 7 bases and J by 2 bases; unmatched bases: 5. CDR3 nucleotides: TGTGCCAGCACCCTAGCGGGAGGTAACACAGATACGCAGTATTTT. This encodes CASTLAGGNTDTQYF. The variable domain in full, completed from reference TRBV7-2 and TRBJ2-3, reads GAGVSQSPSNKVTEKGKDVELRCDPISGHTALYWYRQSLGQGLEFLIYFQGNSAPDKSGLPSDRFSAERTGGSVSTLTIQRTQQEDSAVYLCASTLAGGNTDTQYFGPGTRLTVL.

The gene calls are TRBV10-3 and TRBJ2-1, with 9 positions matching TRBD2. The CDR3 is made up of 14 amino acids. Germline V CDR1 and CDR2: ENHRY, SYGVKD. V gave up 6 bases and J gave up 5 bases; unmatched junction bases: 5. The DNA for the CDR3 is TGTGCCATCAGGCCGGGACTAGCCAACAATGAGCAGTTCTTC. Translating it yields CAIRPGLANNEQFF.

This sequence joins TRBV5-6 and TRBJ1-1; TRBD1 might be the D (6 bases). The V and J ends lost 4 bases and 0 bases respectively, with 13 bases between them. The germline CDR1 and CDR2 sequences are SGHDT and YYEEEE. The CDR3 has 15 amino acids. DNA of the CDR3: TGTGCCAGCAGCCGTCGGACAGAGATGAACACTGAAGCTTTCTTT. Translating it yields CASSRRTEMNTEAFF.

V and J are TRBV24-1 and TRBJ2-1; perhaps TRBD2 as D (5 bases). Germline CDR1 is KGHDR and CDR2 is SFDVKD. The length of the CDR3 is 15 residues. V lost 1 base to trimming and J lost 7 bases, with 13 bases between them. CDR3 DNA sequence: TGTGCCACCAGTGATTTCCGAGGGAGCTCGAATGAGCAGTTCTTC. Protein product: CATSDFRGSSNEQFF.

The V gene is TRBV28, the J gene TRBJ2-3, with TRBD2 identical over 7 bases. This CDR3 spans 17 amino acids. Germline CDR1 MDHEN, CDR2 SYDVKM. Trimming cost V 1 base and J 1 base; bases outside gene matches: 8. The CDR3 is CASSLFGRTFRTDTQYF. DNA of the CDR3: TGTGCCAGCAGTTTATTCGGGAGGACCTTTCGCACAGATACGCAGTATTTT.

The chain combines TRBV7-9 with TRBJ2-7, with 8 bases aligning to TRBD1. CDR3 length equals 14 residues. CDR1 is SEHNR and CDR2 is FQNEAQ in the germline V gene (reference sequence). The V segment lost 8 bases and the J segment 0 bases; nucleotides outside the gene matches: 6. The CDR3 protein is CASVRQGLSYEQYF. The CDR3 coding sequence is TGTGCCAGCGTACGACAGGGGCTCTCCTACGAGCAGTACTTC.

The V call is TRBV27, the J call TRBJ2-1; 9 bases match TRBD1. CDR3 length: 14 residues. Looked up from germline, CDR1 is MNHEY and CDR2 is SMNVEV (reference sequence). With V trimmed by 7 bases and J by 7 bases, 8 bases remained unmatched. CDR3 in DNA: TGTGCCAGCAAGAAACAGGGGGCACAGAATGAGCAGTTCTTC. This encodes CASKKQGAQNEQFF.

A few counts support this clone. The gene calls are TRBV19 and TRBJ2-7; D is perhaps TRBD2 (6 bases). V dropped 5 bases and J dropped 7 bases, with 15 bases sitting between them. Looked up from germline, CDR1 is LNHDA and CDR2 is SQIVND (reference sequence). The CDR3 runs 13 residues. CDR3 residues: CASSGGKKGEQYF. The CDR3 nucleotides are TGTGCCAGTAGTGGAGGGAAGAAGGGGGAGCAGTACTTC.

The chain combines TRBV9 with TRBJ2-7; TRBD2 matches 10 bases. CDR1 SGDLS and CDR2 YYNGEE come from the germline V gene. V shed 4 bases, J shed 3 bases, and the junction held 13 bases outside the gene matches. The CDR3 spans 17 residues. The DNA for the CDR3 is TGTGCCAGCAGCCCCGACCCCACTAGCGGGATTAACTACGAGCAGTACTTC. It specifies CASSPDPTSGINYEQYF.

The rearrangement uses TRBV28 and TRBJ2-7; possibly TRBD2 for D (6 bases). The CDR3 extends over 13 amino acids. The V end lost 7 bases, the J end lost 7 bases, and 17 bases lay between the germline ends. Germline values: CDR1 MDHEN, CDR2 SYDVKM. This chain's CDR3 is CASTWRAIGEQYF. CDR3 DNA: TGTGCCAGCACGTGGAGGGCTATCGGGGAGCAGTACTTC.

CDR3 residues: CASNPLTEAFF. The CDR3 DNA follows: TGTGCCAGCAATCCACTCACTGAAGCTTTCTTT. V gene TRBV2 combines with J gene TRBJ1-1; unclear D gene. V was pared by 7 bases and J by 4 bases, with 7 bases between. The length of the CDR3 is 11 residues. The V gene's germline CDR1 is SNHLY and CDR2 FYNNEI.

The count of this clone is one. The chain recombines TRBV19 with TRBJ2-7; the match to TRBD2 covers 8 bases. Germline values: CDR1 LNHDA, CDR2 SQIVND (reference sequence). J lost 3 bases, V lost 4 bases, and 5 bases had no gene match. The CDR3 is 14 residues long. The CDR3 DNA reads TGTGCCAGTAGTACACCGGGACTAGTCTACGAGCAGTACTTC. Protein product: CASSTPGLVYEQYF.